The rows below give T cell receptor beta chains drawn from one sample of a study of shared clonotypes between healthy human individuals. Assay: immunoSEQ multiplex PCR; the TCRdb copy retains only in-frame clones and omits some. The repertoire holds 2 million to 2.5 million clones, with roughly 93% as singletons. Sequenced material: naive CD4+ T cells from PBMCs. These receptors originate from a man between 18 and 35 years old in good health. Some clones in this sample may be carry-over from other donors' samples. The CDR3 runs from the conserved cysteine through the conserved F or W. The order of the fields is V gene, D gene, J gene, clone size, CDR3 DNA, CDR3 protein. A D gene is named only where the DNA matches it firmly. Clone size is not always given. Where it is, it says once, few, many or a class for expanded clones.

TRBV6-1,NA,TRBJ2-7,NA,TGTGCCAGCAGTGAAGGGGGGTCCATCTACGAGCAGTACTTC,CASSEGGSIYEQYF
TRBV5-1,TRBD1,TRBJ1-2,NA,TGCGCCAGCAGCTTCTGGGACAGGGATTATGGCTACACCTTC,CASSFWDRDYGYTF
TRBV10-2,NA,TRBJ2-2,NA,TGCGCCAGCAGTGATGACCGAGTCTCCACCGGGGAGCTGTTTTTT,CASSDDRVSTGELFF
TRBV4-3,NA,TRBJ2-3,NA,TGCGCCAGCAGCCTAACGGGCCGCACAGATACGCAGTATTTT,CASSLTGRTDTQYF
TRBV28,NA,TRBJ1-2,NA,TGTGCCAGCAGACAACCTGGGGGGGGGATCTATGGCTACACCTTC,CASRQPGGGIYGYTF
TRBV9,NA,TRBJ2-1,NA,TGTGCCCCCATCTCAGGGAGGTACTCCTACAATGAGCAGTTCTTC,CAPISGRYSYNEQFF
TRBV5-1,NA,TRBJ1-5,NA,TGCGCCAGCAGCTTGGAGCCCCCCGGGTATAGCAATCAGCCCCAGCATTTT,CASSLEPPGYSNQPQHF
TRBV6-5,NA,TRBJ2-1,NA,TGTGCCAGCAGCCGACGTGCTACCCCATACAATGAGCAGTTCTTC,CASSRRATPYNEQFF
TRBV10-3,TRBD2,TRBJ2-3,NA,TGTGCCATCAGGAAAGGACTAGCGGGTACAGATACGCAGTATTTT,CAIRKGLAGTDTQYF
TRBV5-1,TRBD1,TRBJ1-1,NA,TGCGCCAGCAGCTTGGGGGCAGGGGGTAACACTGAAGCTTTCTTT,CASSLGAGGNTEAFF
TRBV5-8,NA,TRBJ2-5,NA,TGTGCCAGCAGCTTGGACAGGAGCCAAGAGACCCAGTACTTC,CASSLDRSQETQYF
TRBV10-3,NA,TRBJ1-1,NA,TGTGCCATCAGTGAGTCGATTGGCAGAACAAACACTGAAGCTTTCTTT,CAISESIGRTNTEAFF
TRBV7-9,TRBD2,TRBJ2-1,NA,TGTGCCAGCAGCCCCGCAGCGGGAGTAGGCAATGAGCAGTTCTTC,CASSPAAGVGNEQFF
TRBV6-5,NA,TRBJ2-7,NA,TGTGCCAGCAGTTACGGAGTTACCTACGAGCAGTACTTC,CASSYGVTYEQYF
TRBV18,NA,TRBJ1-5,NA,TGTGCCAGCTCACCACCACTTGGGCAGGGAAAGCCCCAGCATTTT,CASSPPLGQGKPQHF
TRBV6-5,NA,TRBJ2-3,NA,TGTGCCACCGGGGCAGCGGAAGATACGCAGTATTTT,CATGAAEDTQYF
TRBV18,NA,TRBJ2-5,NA,TGTGCCAGCTCACCCCGGACCCAAGAGACCCAGTACTTC,CASSPRTQETQYF
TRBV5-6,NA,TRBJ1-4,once,TGTGCCAGCAGCCACCGGGACTTCGGGGCTGAAAAACTGTTTTTT,CASSHRDFGAEKLFF
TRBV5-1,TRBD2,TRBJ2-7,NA,TGCGCCAGCAGCTTGGGGCTAGCGGTGGACTACGAGCAGTACTTC,CASSLGLAVDYEQYF
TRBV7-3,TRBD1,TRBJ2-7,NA,TGTGCCAGCAGCCTAAATCCCGGACAGGCTTACTACGAGCAGTACTTC,CASSLNPGQAYYEQYF